This T cell receptor beta chain is drawn from a study of blood T cell repertoires in COVID-19. A COVID-19 case had been met by exposed participants during the 2 weeks before study entry. Germline CDR1 reads SGHRS; CDR2 reads YFSETQ. This CDR3 is built from 14 residues. V was cut by 3 bases and J by 6 bases, with 14 bases left in between. TCRdb's table, derived via immunoSEQ multiplex PCR, lists solely in-frame clones and lacks some. Here the sample spans 200,000 to 250,000 clones, about 87% being singletons. The clonotype was recovered from a man between 45 and 60 years old who had been exposed to COVID-19. The genes are TRBV5-1 and TRBJ2-3; perhaps TRBD2 as D (6 bases). Sequenced: PBMCs or T cells enriched from blood (not recorded which). The CDR3 coding sequence is TGCGCCAGCAGCTATGTACGAGGAGGGGATACGCAGTATTTT. Protein sequence: CASSYVRGGDTQYF.